This TCR beta chain emerged from a study of blood T cell repertoires in COVID-19. The overall study: Nucleic acid was either cDNA or gDNA, and it came from T cells, B-cell-depleted T cells, or PBMCs.

This CDR3 contains 13 residues. V was pared by 6 bases and J by 4 bases, with 12 bases between. Per the germline V gene, CDR1 is SGHAT and CDR2 is FQNNGV. Generated by immunoSEQ multiplex PCR, the TCRdb table keeps only in-frame clones and is missing some. Of around 250,000 clones in the sample, approximately 83% were seen once. Sequences were obtained from peripheral blood. This TCR came from a man aged 25-45 years who had recovered from COVID-19. The V gene is TRBV11-2, the J gene TRBJ1-2; weak D call: TRBD1 (6 bases). The CDR3 DNA follows: TGTGCCAGCAGTTATTGGACAGCCTATGGCTACACCTTC. The encoded protein is CASSYWTAYGYTF.